This T cell receptor (beta chain) is drawn from a study of blood T cell repertoires in COVID-19 (dated by TCRdb to 2020 to 2022). For context, the study as a whole: Collaborator samples came from the United States, Italy and Spain and covered acute and convalescent phases of COVID-19. The material from the prospective study consisted of cDNA or gDNA derived from T cells, B-cell-depleted T cells, or PBMCs. The dataset comprised deeply sampled blood TCRbeta repertoires from subjects exposed to, actively infected with, or recovered from COVID-19. A freely available public database, intended as a resource for researchers studying the immune response to SARS-CoV-2, is where the repertoires were released. Samples came from the ongoing ImmuneRACE study (first 160 participants) plus 1,254 subjects from 6 global collaborators. A de-identified subject ID, COVID-19 status, age in years and sex were almost always included in the sample metadata. Where available, HLA class I and class II types were obtained from metadata supplied by the sample provider rather than from assay-based typing.

The germline V gene (reference sequence) yields LGHDT for CDR1 and YNNKEL for CDR2. Germline trimming amounts to 5 bases on V and 4 bases on J, with 5 as the count of junction bases outside the gene matches. Reading from cysteine to phenylalanine, the CDR3 counts 16 amino acids. The only DNA kept is the CDR3, 48 bases in frame from the first base. Collaborating institutions collected whole blood in K2EDTA tubes following their own protocols. For TCRbeta analysis, collaborators shipped samples as frozen whole blood, isolated PBMCs, or DNA extracted from either of those sample types. TCRbeta CDR3 regions were amplified from genomic DNA using the immunoSEQ Assay, a bias-controlled multiplex PCR. The original pipeline was this. The number of nucleated cells in each sample was estimated from the amplification of reference gene primers within the assay. Sequence reads were collapsed and filtered to measure the absolute abundance of every unique TCRbeta CDR3 rearrangement. For each sample, productive Simpson clonality was calculated as the square root of Simpson's diversity index across productive rearrangements. Not all clones reach the TCRdb copy of this immuneACCESS table, which keeps in-frame sequences only. Checked studies attribute under half of the gap to unresolved V genes and leave the rest unexplained. That table furnishes V, J and clone size, whereas the DNA furnished D and trimming. Counted in this sample were 85,000 or so clones; 90% to 95% of them appeared once. Approximately 4.3% of the sample belongs to the ten largest clones.

Overall results and qualifications from the work: The quantity of clinical and demographic metadata differed by source and by participant and was supplied without curation.

A note on this clone: This clone's antigen is unknown. Base qualities are not provided; no much larger clone lies one nucleotide away.

This chain is built from TRBV3-1 (or the pseudogene TRBV3-2) and TRBJ2-3; 14 junctional bases match TRBD2. The sequence was collected from a human donor with active COVID-19. The donor label of this sample is uncertain. The source material was peripheral blood. Read as DNA, the sequence is TGTGCCAGCAGCAAGACTAGCGGGGGGGCCTCAGATACGCAGTATTTT. The resulting protein is CASSKTSGGASDTQYF.